The 15 T cell receptor beta chains presented below share a single source sample, sequenced in a study of regulatory T cells in long-lasting Graves disease (TCRdb year 2021). The time point tag for this specimen amounts to: newly diagnosed GD, antithyroid drugs for less than 3 months. For both TCR sequencing and RNA sequencing, RNA was extracted from PBMCs using TRIzol. The library was made by multiplex PCR. Sequencing relied on an Illumina HiSeq 4000. iRepertoire HTBI primers and Arm-PCR amplification of CDR3 regions were used to construct TCR beta libraries. Clones were called with MiXCR by TCRdb after fastp trimmed the public reads at Q25, and only in-frame beta chains were retained. One record per CDR3 amino acid sequence lists the most common genes and DNA. Here the sample has more than 450,000 distinct CDR3 sequences; 15% to 20% occur a single time. The top ten clonotypes cover 9% to 15% of the sample.

These data were also reused for a study on T cells in Graves' hyperthyroidism and ophthalmopathy.

The sample was peripheral blood mononuclear cells (PBMCs), taken at new diagnosis, from a patient treated with antithyroid drugs. These receptors all come from a middle-aged man with Graves disease. Donor details come from another sample of the same person, matched by shared clones.

This clonotype was counted at least ten times. The rearrangement uses TRBV10-2 and TRBJ2-1; D gene ambiguous. The V gene lost 0 bases and the J gene lost 0 bases, with 15 bases spanning the gap. Looked up from germline, CDR1 is WSHSY and CDR2 is SAAADI. CDR3 length: 18 amino acids. CDR3 amino acids: CASSESGVGISSYNEQFF. As DNA, the CDR3 is TGCGCCAGCAGTGAGTCTGGAGTGGGGATTAGCTCCTACAATGAGCAGTTCTTC.

This chain uses TRBV5-4 with TRBJ2-7; no definite D call. The CDR3 runs 12 residues. V shed 4 bases and J shed 6 bases, with 11 bases lying between them. Germline V gene lookup returns CDR1 SGHNT and CDR2 YYREEE (reference sequence). This chain's CDR3 is CASSLRASEQYF. CDR3 bases: TGTGCCAGCAGCCTCCGAGCCTCCGAGCAGTACTTC.

In this sample, this clonotype turned up a few times. The chain has TRBV28 and TRBJ1-3; 7 bases line up with TRBD1. This CDR3 is built from 16 residues. Germline CDR1 reads MDHEN; CDR2 reads SYDVKM. Trimming took 5 bases from V and 4 from J; bases not matched to a gene: 11. The CDR3 loop reads CASSPLQGVIGNTIYF. CDR3 DNA: TGTGCCAGCAGTCCGCTCCAGGGGGTTATCGGAAACACCATATATTTT.

The rearrangement links TRBV12-3 or TRBV12-4 to TRBJ2-2; D gene unclear. CDR3 length: 13 residues. The V end was cut by 1 base, the J end by 7 bases, with 7 bases between. The CDR3 loop reads CASSLDVVGELFF. CDR3 nucleotides: TGTGCCAGCAGTTTAGATGTCGTCGGGGAGCTGTTTTTT.

This clonotype showed up many times. The chain is built from TRBV6-1 and TRBJ1-2; D ambiguous. Germline assignment: CDR1 MNHNS and CDR2 SASEGT. The germline V and J ends were trimmed by 8 bases and 4 bases, with 5 bases remaining between them. The CDR3 has 10 amino acids. DNA for the CDR3: TGTGCCAGCCATCTCTATGGCTACACCTTC. Translated: CASHLYGYTF.

The gene calls are TRBV7-6 and TRBJ2-3, with 9 bases fitting TRBD1. Germline V gene data show CDR1 as SGHVS and CDR2 as FNYEAQ. Trimming took 2 bases from V and 4 from J; bases not matched to a gene: 4. This CDR3 spans 15 amino acids. CDR3: CASSLIQGAPDTQYF. CDR3 sequence (DNA): TGTGCCAGCAGCTTAATACAGGGGGCTCCAGATACGCAGTATTTT. The whole variable domain, filled in from reference TRBV7-6 and TRBJ2-3, reads GAGVSQSPRYKVTKRGQDVALRCDPISGHVSLYWYRQALGQGPEFLTYFNYEAQQDKSGLPNDRFSAERPEGSISTLTIQRTEQRDSAMYRCASSLIQGAPDTQYFGPGTRLTVL.

In its sample, this clonotype was seen many times. The V and J genes are TRBV20-1 and TRBJ2-5; unclear D gene. CDR1 and CDR2 (germline): DFQATT, SNEGSKA (reference sequence). Trimming took off 1 base at V and 1 base at J, with 10 bases between the two ends. This CDR3 is built from 14 residues. The CDR3 sequence: CSARGVRFQETQYF. Written as DNA, the CDR3 is TGCAGTGCTAGAGGGGTCAGATTCCAAGAGACCCAGTACTTC.

The chain recombines TRBV4-2 with TRBJ1-5; the match to TRBD1 covers 7 bases. CDR1 and CDR2 (germline): LGHNA, YNFKEQ. The CDR3 covers 19 residues. V trimming: 2 bases; J trimming: 1 base; junction bases outside the gene matches: 14. The chain's CDR3 is CASSQYLSRGRGSNQPQHF. The CDR3 DNA follows: TGTGCCAGCAGCCAATACCTGAGTAGGGGGCGCGGAAGCAATCAGCCCCAGCATTTT.

This clonotype has a handful of counts. The V and J genes are TRBV19 and TRBJ1-4; D not resolved. CDR1 is LNHDA, CDR2 SQIVND, per germline (reference sequence). CDR3 size: 14 residues. The ends were cut back, 4 bases at V and 0 bases at J, with 6 bases in the middle. CDR3 bases: TGTGCCAGTAGTACCAGAGCAACTAATGAAAAACTGTTTTTT. It encodes CASSTRATNEKLFF. Combining the CDR3 with reference TRBV19 and TRBJ1-4 gives the whole variable domain DGGITQSPKYLFRKEGQNVTLSCEQNLNHDAMYWYRQDPGQGLRLIYYSQIVNDFQKGDIAEGYSVSREKKESFPLTVTSAQKNPTAFYLCASSTRATNEKLFFGSGTQLSVL.

The V call is TRBV9, the J call TRBJ2-2; 9 bases are shared with TRBD1. The CDR3 extends over 18 amino acids. V was pared by 3 bases and J by 5 bases, with 14 bases of the junction left unmatched. CDR1 is SGDLS and CDR2 is YYNGEE in the germline V gene. The CDR3 loop is CASSGGGLGTGRTGELFF. The CDR3 DNA sequence: TGTGCCAGCAGCGGGGGGGGACTGGGGACAGGGAGGACCGGGGAGCTGTTTTTT.

This chain links TRBV29-1 with TRBJ2-7; D not certain. Germline V CDR1 and CDR2: SQVTM, ANQGSEA. The CDR3 is made up of 12 amino acids. The V end was cut by 1 base, the J end by 5 bases, with 9 bases between. CDR3: CSVEGDIHEQYF. In DNA, the CDR3 is TGCAGCGTTGAAGGCGACATCCACGAGCAGTACTTC.

This clonotype was seen repeatedly, ten times or more. The chain combines TRBV9 with TRBJ1-1; D may be TRBD1 (5 bases). This CDR3 has 13 amino acids. CDR1 and CDR2 (germline): SGDLS, YYNGEE. The V end was cut by 3 bases, the J end by 6 bases, with 12 bases between. The CDR3 reads CASSAHAGAEAFF. The CDR3 region has the DNA TGTGCCAGCAGCGCACACGCGGGGGCTGAAGCTTTCTTT.

This clonotype was recorded many times. The J gene is TRBJ1-1, the V gene TRBV12-3 or TRBV12-4, with D perhaps matching TRBD1 (6 bases). CDR3 length: 14 amino acids. V was cut by 6 bases and J by 2 bases, with 13 bases left in between. The CDR3 bases are TGTGCCAGCAGCTTGACAGGAGAAAACACTGAAGCTTTCTTT. Translating gives CASSLTGENTEAFF.

This clonotype was seen more than once but under ten times. The chain carries TRBV24-1 and TRBJ1-3; no clear D gene. V was shortened by 3 bases and J by 0 bases, with 8 bases between the two germline ends. This CDR3 spans 15 amino acids. The germline CDR1 and CDR2 sequences are KGHDR and SFDVKD. DNA of the CDR3: TGTGCCACCAGTGATCCAGAGAGCTCTGGAAACACCATATATTTT. It specifies CATSDPESSGNTIYF.

CDR3 in amino acids: CASRTAQGHSYEQYF. CDR3 in DNA: TGTGCCAGTAGAACAGCGCAGGGTCACTCCTACGAGCAGTACTTC. The rearrangement links TRBV19 to TRBJ2-7, with D perhaps TRBD1 (5 bases). The CDR3 is made up of 15 amino acids. The germline CDR1 and CDR2 sequences are LNHDA and SQIVND (reference sequence). Trimming removed 6 bases from V and 0 bases from J, with 15 bases in between.